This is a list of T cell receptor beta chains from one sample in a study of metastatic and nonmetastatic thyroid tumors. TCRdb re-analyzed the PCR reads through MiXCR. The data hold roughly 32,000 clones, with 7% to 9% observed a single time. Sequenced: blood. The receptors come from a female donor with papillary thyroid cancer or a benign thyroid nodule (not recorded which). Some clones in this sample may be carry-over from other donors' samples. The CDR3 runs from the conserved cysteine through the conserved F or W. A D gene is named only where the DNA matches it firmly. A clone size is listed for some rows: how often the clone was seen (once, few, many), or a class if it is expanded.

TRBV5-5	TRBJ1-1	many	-	CASIRGQNTEAFF	TGTGCCAGCATTCGGGGCCAGAACACTGAAGCTTTCTTT
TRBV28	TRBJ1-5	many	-	CASSQSNGANQPQHF	TGTGCCAGCAGTCAGTCAAACGGGGCAAATCAGCCCCAGCATTTT
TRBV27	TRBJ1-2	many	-	CASSRTGFEGYTF	TGTGCCAGCAGTCGAACAGGGTTTGAGGGCTACACCTTC
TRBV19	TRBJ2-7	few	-	CASSVAGGSSYEQYF	TGTGCCAGTAGCGTAGCCGGGGGTTCCTCCTACGAGCAGTACTTC
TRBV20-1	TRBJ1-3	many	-	CSAKRQSSGNTIYF	TGCAGTGCTAAAAGACAGAGCTCTGGAAACACCATATATTTT
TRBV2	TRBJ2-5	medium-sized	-	CAEGGGLLETQYF	TGTGCCGAAGGGGGGGGGCTCCTAGAGACCCAGTACTTC
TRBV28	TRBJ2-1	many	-	CASSLWSGSSYNEQFF	TGTGCCAGCAGCCTTTGGAGCGGAAGCTCCTACAATGAGCAGTTCTTC
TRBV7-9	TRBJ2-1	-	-	CAWGDSDPNEQFF	TGTGCCTGGGGGGACAGCGATCCGAATGAGCAGTTCTTC
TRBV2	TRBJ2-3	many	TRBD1	CASNPGQGHDTQYF	TGTGCCAGCAACCCGGGACAGGGTCACGATACGCAGTATTTT
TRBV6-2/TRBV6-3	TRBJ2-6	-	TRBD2	CASSYVAGGLSSGANVLTF	TGTGCCAGCAGTTACGTAGCGGGGGGCCTTAGCTCTGGGGCCAACGTCCTGACTTTC
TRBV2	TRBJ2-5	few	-	CVSTHTRGVGGGQETQYF	TGTGTCAGCACACACACGCGAGGAGTAGGGGGTGGCCAAGAGACCCAGTACTTC
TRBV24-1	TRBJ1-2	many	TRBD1	CATSDRDSYGYTF	TGTGCCACCAGTGATCGGGACAGCTATGGCTACACCTTC
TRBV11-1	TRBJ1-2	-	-	CASSFFYRDQFYGYTF	TGTGCCAGCAGCTTCTTCTACAGGGACCAATTCTATGGCTACACCTTC
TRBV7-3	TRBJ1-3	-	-	CASSPTQGSHTIYF	TGTGCCAGCAGCCCGACACAGGGTTCACACACCATATATTTT
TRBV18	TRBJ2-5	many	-	CASSPLKETQYF	TGTGCCAGCTCACCACTTAAAGAGACCCAGTACTTC
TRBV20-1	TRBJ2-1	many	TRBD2	CSANWGLAGPGNEQFF	TGCAGTGCTAACTGGGGACTAGCGGGACCGGGTAATGAGCAGTTCTTC
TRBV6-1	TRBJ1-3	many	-	CASCERGLTGNTIYF	TGTGCCAGCTGCGAAAGGGGACTCACTGGAAACACCATATATTTT
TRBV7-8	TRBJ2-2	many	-	CASSLVDSLNTGELFF	TGTGCCAGCAGCTTAGTTGACAGTTTGAACACCGGGGAGCTGTTTTTT
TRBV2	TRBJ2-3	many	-	CASSDPPSSDTQYF	TGTGCCAGCAGTGACCCCCCTAGTTCAGATACGCAGTATTTT
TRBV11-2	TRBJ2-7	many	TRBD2	CASSTPTGGRAYEQYF	TGTGCCAGCAGCACGCCGACTGGCGGGAGGGCCTACGAGCAGTACTTC
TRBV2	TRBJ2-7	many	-	CASTNRQGGSYEQYF	TGTGCCAGCACCAACAGGCAGGGGGGTTCCTACGAGCAGTACTTC
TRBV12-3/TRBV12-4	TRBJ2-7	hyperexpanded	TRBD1	CASSRQGAYGEQYF	TGTGCCAGCAGCCGACAGGGGGCCTATGGCGAGCAGTACTTC
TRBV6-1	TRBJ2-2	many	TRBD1	CASSSTGMAGELFF	TGTGCCAGCAGCTCGACAGGGATGGCCGGGGAGCTGTTTTTT
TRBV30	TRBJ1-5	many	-	CAWSVAGVYADQPQHF	TGTGCCTGGAGTGTAGCCGGGGTCTATGCTGATCAGCCCCAGCATTTT
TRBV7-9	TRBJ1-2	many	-	CASSPLRGTGYTF	TGTGCCAGCAGCCCCCTTAGGGGCACGGGCTACACCTTC
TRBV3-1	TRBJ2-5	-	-	CASSHGQQGRETQYF	TGTGCCAGTAGCCACGGACAACAGGGCCGAGAGACCCAGTACTTC
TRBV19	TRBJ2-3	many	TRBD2	CASSSWREATSTDTQYF	TGTGCCAGTAGTAGTTGGCGGGAGGCAACTAGCACAGATACGCAGTATTTT
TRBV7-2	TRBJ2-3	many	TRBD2	CASSLKAGRDTQYF	TGTGCCAGCAGCTTGAAAGCGGGACGGGATACGCAGTATTTT
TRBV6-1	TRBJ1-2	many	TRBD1	CASSEGLWDRGEGYTF	TGTGCCAGCAGTGAGGGGCTCTGGGACAGGGGGGAAGGCTACACCTTC
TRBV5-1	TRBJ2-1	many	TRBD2	CASSWTSGRFRNEQFF	TGCGCCAGCAGCTGGACTAGCGGGAGATTTAGAAATGAGCAGTTCTTC
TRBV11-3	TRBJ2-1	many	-	CASSFGGDSYNEQFF	TGTGCCAGCAGCTTTGGCGGGGACTCCTACAATGAGCAGTTCTTC
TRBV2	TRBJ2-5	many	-	CASREDRYQETQYF	TGTGCCAGCAGAGAGGACAGATACCAAGAGACCCAGTACTTC
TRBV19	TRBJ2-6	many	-	CASISSSGANVLTF	TGTGCCAGTATATCGTCCTCTGGGGCCAACGTCCTGACTTTC
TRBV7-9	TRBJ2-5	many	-	CASSFRSSGRRETQYF	TGTGCCAGCAGCTTTCGCTCCTCCGGGAGAAGGGAGACCCAGTACTTC
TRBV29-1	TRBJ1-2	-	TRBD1	CSVEGDRGSGVNYGYTF	TGCAGCGTTGAAGGGGACAGGGGCTCGGGGGTTAACTATGGCTACACCTTC